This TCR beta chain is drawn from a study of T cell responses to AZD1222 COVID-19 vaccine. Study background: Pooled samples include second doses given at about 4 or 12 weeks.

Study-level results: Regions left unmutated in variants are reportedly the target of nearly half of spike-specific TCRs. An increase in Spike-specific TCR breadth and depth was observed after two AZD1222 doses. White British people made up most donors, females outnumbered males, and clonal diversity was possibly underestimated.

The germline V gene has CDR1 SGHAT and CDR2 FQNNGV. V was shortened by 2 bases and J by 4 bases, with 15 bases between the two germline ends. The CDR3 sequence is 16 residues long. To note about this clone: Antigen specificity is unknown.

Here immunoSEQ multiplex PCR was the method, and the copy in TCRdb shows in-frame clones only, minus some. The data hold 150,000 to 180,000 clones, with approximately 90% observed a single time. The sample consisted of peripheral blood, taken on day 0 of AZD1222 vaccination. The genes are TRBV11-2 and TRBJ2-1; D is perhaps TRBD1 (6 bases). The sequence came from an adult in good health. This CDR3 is CASSLLFRGLYNEQFF. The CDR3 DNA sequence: TGTGCCAGCAGCTTACTCTTCAGGGGCCTATACAATGAGCAGTTCTTC.